The 21 T cell receptor beta chains presented below share a single source sample, sequenced in a study of T cell responses to AZD1222 COVID-19 vaccine. Assay used: immunoSEQ multiplex PCR; TCRdb lists only in-frame clones, some missing. The data contain roughly 110,000 clones, just under 90% of them singletons. The sample in question was peripheral blood, obtained on day 0 of AZD1222 vaccination. The receptors come from an adult in good health.

Points on this clone: The junction departs from the called germline gene at one end, perhaps through a read error. V is TRBV27 and J is TRBJ2-7; 7 bases map to TRBD1. The germline V gene encodes CDR1 MNHEY and CDR2 SMNVEV (reference sequence). The CDR3 consists of 17 residues. The chain's CDR3 is CASILSSRQGSSYEQYF. CDR3 in DNA: TGTGCCAGCATTTTAAGTTCACGACAGGGATCCTCCTACGAGCAGTACTTC.

The J gene is TRBJ2-7, the V gene TRBV4-1; 11 nucleotides agree with TRBD1. This CDR3 comprises 16 residues. With 0 bases clipped from V and 1 base from J, the junction kept 2 bases outside the gene matches. Germline V gene sequence: CDR1 MGHRA, CDR2 YSYEKL. This CDR3 reads CASSQEGTGGSYEQYF. The CDR3 DNA follows: TGCGCCAGCAGCCAAGAGGGGACAGGGGGATCCTACGAGCAGTACTTC.

This chain joins TRBV2 and TRBJ2-6; 7 nucleotides agree with TRBD2. This CDR3 is built from 15 residues. The V and J ends lost 4 bases and 2 bases, in that order; junction bases with no gene match: 2. Germline V gene sequence: CDR1 SNHLY, CDR2 FYNNEI. The CDR3 DNA sequence: TGTGCCAGCAGTGTTCGGGGGGCTGGGGCCAACGTCCTGACTTTC. This encodes CASSVRGAGANVLTF.

The J gene is TRBJ1-5, the V gene TRBV28; 7 nucleotides match TRBD1. Germline V gene data show CDR1 as MDHEN and CDR2 as SYDVKM. J gave up 2 bases and V 5 bases, and 3 bases lay outside the gene matches. This CDR3 comprises 14 residues. CDR3 nucleotide sequence: TGTGCCAGCAGTGTAGGACAGGGCAATCAGCCCCAGCATTTT. It codes for CASSVGQGNQPQHF.

The chain recombines TRBV9 with TRBJ2-7, with D tentatively TRBD1 (6 bases). The CDR3 is made up of 15 amino acids. Germline CDR1 and CDR2: SGDLS and YYNGEE. The V and J ends lost 2 bases and 1 base respectively, with 13 bases between them. CDR3 amino acids: CASSVGPDSSYEQYF. The DNA of the CDR3 is TGTGCCAGCAGCGTGGGACCGGACAGTTCCTACGAGCAGTACTTC.

The genes are TRBV10-3 and TRBJ1-2; a possible D gene is TRBD1 (6 bases). CDR1 is ENHRY and CDR2 is SYGVKD in the germline V gene. V lost 6 bases to trimming and J lost 2 bases, with 10 bases between them. The CDR3 is made up of 13 amino acids. CDR3 protein: CAIRQGSNYGYTF. In DNA, the CDR3 is TGTGCCATCAGGCAGGGGTCAAACTATGGCTACACCTTC.

This sequence joins TRBV6-5 and TRBJ1-2, with D possibly being TRBD1 (6 bases). This CDR3 comprises 13 residues. Deletions cut 9 bases from V and 6 bases from J, with 17 bases between. Germline values: CDR1 MNHEY, CDR2 SVGAGI. CDR3 loop: CASRTVNLDGYTF. In DNA, the CDR3 is TGTGCCAGTAGGACAGTTAATCTAGATGGCTACACCTTC.

The chain couples TRBV4-2 to TRBJ2-7; 9 nucleotides agree with TRBD1. The J segment lost 5 bases and the V segment lost 3 bases, leaving 11 bases of the junction unmatched. The CDR3 contains 16 residues. Germline CDR1 and CDR2: LGHNA and YNFKEQ. The CDR3 protein is CASSQGPGTGSHEQYF. The CDR3 nucleotides read TGTGCCAGCAGCCAGGGCCCCGGGACAGGGAGCCACGAGCAGTACTTC.

The chain recombines TRBV2 with TRBJ2-1; TRBD2 matches 10 bases. Per the germline V gene, CDR1 is SNHLY and CDR2 is FYNNEI. V gave up 8 bases and J gave up 12 bases; unmatched junction bases: 16. The CDR3 is 15 amino acids. The DNA for the CDR3 is TGTGCCAGCGCCCGGGAGCTAGCGGGGGCGCCCGGGCAGTTCTTC. Protein product: CASARELAGAPGQFF.

The chain uses TRBV7-9 and TRBJ2-7; 8 bases are shared with TRBD1. The germline V gene has CDR1 SEHNR and CDR2 FQNEAQ (reference sequence). The CDR3 extends over 16 amino acids. The V gene end was trimmed by 3 bases and the J gene end by 6 bases; junction bases not matched to a gene: 13. The CDR3 DNA sequence: TGTGCCAGCAGCTTTCAAGTTCCGCAGGGGGCAAGCGAGCAGTACTTC. Amino acids: CASSFQVPQGASEQYF.

Only a few counts were recorded for this clone. V and J are TRBV5-1 and TRBJ1-1; 7 nucleotides agree with TRBD1. J lost 8 bases, V lost 2 bases, and 9 bases had no gene match. Germline V gives CDR1 SGHRS, CDR2 YFSETQ. The length of the CDR3 is 14 residues. In DNA, the CDR3 is TGCGCCAGCAGCTTACCTGGACCGACAGGGGAAGCTTTCTTT. It encodes CASSLPGPTGEAFF.

The V gene is TRBV18, the J gene TRBJ2-5, with 7 bases fitting TRBD1. Germline V gene lookup returns CDR1 KGHSH and CDR2 LQKENI. This CDR3 has 16 amino acids. Germline trimming cut 1 base from V and 2 bases from J; bases unmatched to any gene: 7. CDR3 region: CASSPLVGGGQETQYF. The CDR3 region has the DNA TGTGCCAGCTCACCACTCGTAGGGGGCGGTCAAGAGACCCAGTACTTC.

This chain joins TRBV3-1 (or the pseudogene TRBV3-2) and TRBJ2-7; 11 nucleotides align to TRBD2. Germline V gives CDR1 LGHDT, CDR2 YNNKEL (reference sequence). V gave up 5 bases and J gave up 2 bases; unmatched junction bases: 11. This CDR3 is 17 amino acids long. CDR3 nucleotides: TGTGCCAGCAGCAAGCCCCCCCAGACTAGCGGGGCCTACGAGCAGTACTTC. As protein: CASSKPPQTSGAYEQYF.

The rearrangement uses TRBV9 and TRBJ2-5; 8 bases agree with TRBD1. Germline V gene data show CDR1 as SGDLS and CDR2 as YYNGEE. The ends lost 3 bases at V and 5 bases at J; junction bases unmatched: 6. This CDR3 is 14 amino acids long. CDR3 DNA: TGTGCCAGCAGCGCAGGGGGCGTGGTGGAGACCCAGTACTTC. It yields the protein CASSAGGVVETQYF. The full variable domain, rest sourced from reference TRBV9 and TRBJ2-5, is DSGVTQTPKHLITATGQRVTLRCSPRSGDLSVYWYQQSLDQGLQFLIQYYNGEERAKGNILERFSAQQFPDLHSELNLSSLELGDSALYFCASSAGGVVETQYFGPGTRLLVL.

CDR3 region: CASSLGSKNEQFF. CDR3 DNA sequence: TGTGCCAGCAGCTTGGGCTCTAAGAATGAGCAGTTCTTC. The rearrangement links TRBV5-6 to TRBJ2-1; D ambiguous. This CDR3 spans 13 amino acids. V was cut by 0 bases and J by 7 bases, with 8 bases left in between. Germline lookup yields CDR1 SGHDT and CDR2 YYEEEE.

This chain uses TRBV11-2 with TRBJ2-2; no definite D call. Germline V gives CDR1 SGHAT, CDR2 FQNNGV. The V and J ends lost 4 bases and 3 bases respectively, with 18 bases between them. The CDR3 loop spans 17 amino acids. CDR3 DNA: TGTGCCAGCAGCTCGCAAGGCGGCAAAGGGTACACCGGGGAGCTGTTTTTT. It specifies CASSSQGGKGYTGELFF.

This clone has a handful of counts. In the same sample, other DNA sequences code for this CDR3. The chain uses TRBV28 and TRBJ1-5; 10 bases line up with TRBD1. The CDR3 contains 15 residues. Unmatched junction bases numbered 6, after V lost 3 bases and J lost 7 bases. Germline V gene lookup returns CDR1 MDHEN and CDR2 SYDVKM. Here the CDR3 DNA reads TGTGCCAGCAGTTTGGGACAGGGGTACAGGCAGCCCCAGCATTTT. Translated, it gives CASSLGQGYRQPQHF.

The V call is TRBV28, the J call TRBJ1-2, with 7 nucleotides matching TRBD1. V gave up 2 bases and J gave up 4 bases; unmatched junction bases: 1. Germline assignment: CDR1 MDHEN and CDR2 SYDVKM. The CDR3 extends over 13 amino acids. The CDR3 DNA is TGTGCCAGCAGTTTAGGGACAGTCTATGGCTACACCTTC. This codes for CASSLGTVYGYTF.

J is TRBJ1-5 and V is TRBV28; D unresolved. Trimming took 8 bases from V and 3 from J, leaving 8 bases between them. In germline, CDR1 is MDHEN, CDR2 SYDVKM. The CDR3 runs to 12 residues. The CDR3 nucleotides read TGTGCCAGCGGGGTGGTCAATCAGCCCCAGCATTTT. It specifies CASGVVNQPQHF.

Written as DNA, the CDR3 is TGTGCCAGCAGCCAAAGACGCTACAATGAGCAGTTCTTC. This sequence encodes CASSQRRYNEQFF. J is TRBJ2-1 and V is TRBV3-1 (or the pseudogene TRBV3-2), with D unclear. Trimming took off 2 bases at V and 3 bases at J, with 5 bases between the two ends. The CDR3 totals 13 residues. The germline V gene encodes CDR1 LGHDT and CDR2 YNNKEL (reference sequence).

This clone was seen only once. The rearrangement links TRBV28 to TRBJ2-2; 9 bases align to TRBD2. Germline V CDR1 and CDR2: MDHEN, SYDVKM. The CDR3 consists of 17 residues. Trimming took 5 bases from V and 6 from J; bases not matched to a gene: 13. The CDR3 sequence: CASSTQPPGLASGELFF. The CDR3 bases are TGTGCCAGCAGTACTCAGCCCCCGGGACTAGCTTCCGGGGAGCTGTTTTTT.